The clone carrying this TCR beta chain has at least ten counts. Antigen unknown. This specimen belongs to a study of regulatory T cells in long-lasting Graves disease. Findings and limits, study-wide: The analysis examined peripheral blood only and excluded thyroid tissue.

This CDR3 has 16 residues. Trimming at V came to 3 bases and at J to 1 base, leaving 4 bases not matched to a gene. Germline V gene sequence: CDR1 ENHRY, CDR2 SYGVKD. Time point given: newly diagnosed GD, antithyroid drugs for less than 3 months. RNA from PBMCs was the source of the TCR library. CDR3 regions were amplified by Arm-PCR using iRepertoire HTBI primers to build TCR beta libraries. TCRdb ran MiXCR on the multiplex PCR reads and lists one entry per CDR3 protein. Counted here are 200,000 to 250,000 distinct CDR3 sequences, roughly 19% occurring once; the ten biggest clones make up approximately 12%. The data were also submitted as part of a second study, on T cells in Graves' hyperthyroidism and ophthalmopathy. That work states: When the TCR CDR3 underwent first-round RT-PCR, the HTBI primer set was used. Most thyroid clonotypes expanded above 0.001 were also detected in blood.

Here the sequenced sample was peripheral blood mononuclear cells (PBMCs), taken at new diagnosis, from a patient treated with antithyroid drugs. The chain uses TRBV10-3 and TRBJ2-3, with TRBD2 identical over 10 bases. This clonotype was obtained from a woman aged 25 to 39 with Graves disease. CDR3 nucleotide sequence: TGTGCCATCAGTGATAAGCGGGAGGGAGGCACAGATACGCAGTATTTT. As protein: CAISDKREGGTDTQYF.